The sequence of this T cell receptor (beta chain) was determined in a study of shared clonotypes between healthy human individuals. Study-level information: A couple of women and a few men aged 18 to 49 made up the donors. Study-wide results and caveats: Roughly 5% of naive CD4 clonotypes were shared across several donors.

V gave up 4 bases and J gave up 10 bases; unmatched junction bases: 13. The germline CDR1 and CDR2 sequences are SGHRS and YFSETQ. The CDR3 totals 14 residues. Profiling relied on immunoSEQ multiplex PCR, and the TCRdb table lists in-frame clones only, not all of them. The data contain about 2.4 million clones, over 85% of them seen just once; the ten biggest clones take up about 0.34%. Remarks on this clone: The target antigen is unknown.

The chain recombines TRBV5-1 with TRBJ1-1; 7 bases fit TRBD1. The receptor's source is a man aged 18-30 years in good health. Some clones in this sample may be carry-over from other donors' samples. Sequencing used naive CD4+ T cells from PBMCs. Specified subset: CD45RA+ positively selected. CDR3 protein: CASSPGDSRIGAFF. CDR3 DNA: TGCGCCAGCAGCCCGGGGGACAGTCGGATAGGAGCTTTCTTT. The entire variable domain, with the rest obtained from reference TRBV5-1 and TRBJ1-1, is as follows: KAGVTQTPRYLIKTRGQQVTLSCSPISGHRSVSWYQQTPGQGLQFLFEYFSETQRNKGNFPGRFSGRQFSNSRSEMNVSTLELGDSALYLCASSPGDSRIGAFFGQGTRLTVV.